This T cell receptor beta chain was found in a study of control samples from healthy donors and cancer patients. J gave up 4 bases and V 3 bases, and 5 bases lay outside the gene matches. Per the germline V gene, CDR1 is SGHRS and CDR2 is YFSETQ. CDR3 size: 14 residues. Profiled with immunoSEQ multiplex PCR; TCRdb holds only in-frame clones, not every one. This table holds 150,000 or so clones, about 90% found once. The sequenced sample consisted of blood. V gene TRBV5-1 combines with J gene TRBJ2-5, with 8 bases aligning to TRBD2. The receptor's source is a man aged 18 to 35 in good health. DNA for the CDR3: TGCGCCAGCAGCTACTCAGCGGGGGCAGAGACCCAGTACTTC. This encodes CASSYSAGAETQYF.